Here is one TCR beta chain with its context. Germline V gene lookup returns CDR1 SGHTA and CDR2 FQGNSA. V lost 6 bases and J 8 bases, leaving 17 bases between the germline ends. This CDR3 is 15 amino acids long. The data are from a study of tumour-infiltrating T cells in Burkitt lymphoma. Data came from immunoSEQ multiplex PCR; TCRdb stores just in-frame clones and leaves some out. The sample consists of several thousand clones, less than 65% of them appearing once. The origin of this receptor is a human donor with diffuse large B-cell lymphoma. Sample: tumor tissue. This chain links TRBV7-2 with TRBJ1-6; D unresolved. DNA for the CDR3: TGTGCCAGCAGTCCTTACTCCGGGTCTCATTCACCCCTCCACTTT. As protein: CASSPYSGSHSPLHF.